The 32 T cell receptor beta chains presented below share a single source sample, sequenced in a study of CD8+ T cells in alopecia areata. Sample treatment: oral pan-JAK inhibitor, 5-10 mg twice daily. RNA was isolated and reverse transcribed to cDNA, the sequencing template. The assay was immunoSEQ multiplex PCR, and TCRdb's table has in-frame clones only and misses some. The sample includes roughly 120,000 clones, roughly three fifths seen only once; the top ten take about 12%. Sequences were derived from CD8+ T cells sorted from blood, sampled at week 24, from a patient treated with tofacitinib. The receptor set was obtained from a human donor with alopecia areata.

The chain is built from TRBV29-1 and TRBJ1-1, with D perhaps TRBD1 (5 bases). V lost 8 bases to trimming and J lost 6 bases, with 10 bases between them. CDR3 length: 10 residues. CDR1 SQVTM and CDR2 ANQGSEA come from the germline V gene. The CDR3 DNA is TGCAGCCCGGGGACCCCTGAAGCTTTCTTT. This gives the protein CSPGTPEAFF.

The V gene is TRBV9, the J gene TRBJ2-7; 10 bases align to TRBD1. CDR1 and CDR2 from the germline V gene are SGDLS and YYNGEE. The V segment lost 3 bases and the J segment 1 base; nucleotides outside the gene matches: 4. The CDR3 length is 15 residues. CDR3 loop: CASSAGTGDSYEQYF. DNA of the CDR3: TGTGCCAGCAGCGCCGGGACAGGGGATTCCTACGAGCAGTACTTC.

This rearrangement joins TRBV27 to TRBJ2-5, with D possibly called TRBD1 or TRBD2 (5 bases each). The CDR3 consists of 14 residues. The V gene lost 10 bases and the J gene lost 2 bases, with 17 bases spanning the gap. Per germline, CDR1 MNHEY and CDR2 SMNVEV (reference sequence). The CDR3 reads CATSGFGAQETQYF. The CDR3 region has the DNA TGTGCCACCTCGGGGTTTGGGGCACAAGAGACCCAGTACTTC.

Concerning this clone: This could be a read error, since a much larger clone is one nucleotide away. The CDR3 loop is CASSLAVSYEQYF. CDR3 in DNA: TGTGCCAGCAGCTTAGCAGTTTCCTACGAGCAGTACTTC. V gene TRBV13 combines with J gene TRBJ2-7; D unresolved. Trimming took off 1 base at V and 1 base at J, with 5 bases between the two ends. This CDR3 is 13 amino acids long. Germline V lookup: CDR1 PRHDT, CDR2 FYEKMQ (reference sequence). The full variable domain, in which reference TRBV13 and TRBJ2-7 provide the parts outside the CDR3, is AAGVIQSPRHLIKEKRETATLKCYPIPRHDTVYWYQQGPGQDPQFLISFYEKMQSDKGSIPDRFSAQQFSDYHSELNMSSLELGDSALYFCASSLAVSYEQYFGPGTRLTVT.

The rearrangement links TRBV6-4 to TRBJ2-1, with D perhaps TRBD1 or TRBD2 (5 bases each). Looked up from germline, CDR1 is MRHNA and CDR2 is SNTAGT. The CDR3 is made up of 13 amino acids. V was cut by 3 bases and J by 6 bases, with 9 bases left in between. CDR3 in amino acids: CASSEGEFNEQFF. CDR3 DNA sequence: TGTGCCAGCAGTGAGGGGGAGTTCAATGAGCAGTTCTTC.

This clone turned up a few times. The DNA of the CDR3 is TGTGCCAGCCTCCCCGGGACTAGGGAAGAGCAGTACTTC. It is translated as CASLPGTREEQYF. V and J are TRBV6-6 and TRBJ2-7; 8 bases line up with TRBD2. Trimming removed 8 bases from V and 7 bases from J; junction bases left unmatched: 10. The CDR3 totals 13 residues. Germline CDR1 reads MNHNY; CDR2 reads SVGAGI (reference sequence).

A few counts support this clone. The CDR3 loop is CASSITQDQETQYF. For the CDR3, the DNA is TGTGCCAGCAGTATCACACAGGACCAAGAGACCCAGTACTTC. V gene TRBV27 combines with J gene TRBJ2-5; a weak D match, TRBD1 (5 bases). There are 14 residues in the CDR3. Between the trimmed V and J ends, which lost 5 bases and 0 bases, there was a span of 10 bases. Germline V CDR1 and CDR2: MNHEY, SMNVEV (reference sequence).

The chain joins TRBV27 to TRBJ1-5, with D perhaps TRBD1 (5 bases). V gave up 6 bases and J gave up 0 bases, with 15 bases separating them. The V gene's germline CDR1 is MNHEY and CDR2 SMNVEV (reference sequence). The CDR3 runs 16 residues. The DNA of the CDR3 is TGTGCCAGCAGACCGGTAGGGGACTATAGCAATCAGCCCCAGCATTTT. Its protein is CASRPVGDYSNQPQHF.

This chain joins TRBV7-9 and TRBJ1-2, with D maybe TRBD1 (5 bases). Germline CDR1 SEHNR, CDR2 FQNEAQ (reference sequence). The CDR3 is made up of 16 amino acids. Between the trimmed V and J ends, which lost 5 bases and 4 bases, there was a span of 20 bases. CDR3 protein: CASSIPTRQRSYGYTF. The CDR3 nucleotides are TGTGCCAGCAGCATACCAACCCGACAGAGAAGCTATGGCTACACCTTC. The entire variable domain, with the rest obtained from reference TRBV7-9 and TRBJ1-2, is as follows: DTGVSQNPRHKITKRGQNVTFRCDPISEHNRLYWYRQTLGQGPEFLTYFQNEAQLEKSRLLSDRFSAERPKGSFSTLEIQRTEQGDSAMYLCASSIPTRQRSYGYTFGSGTRLTVV.

This clone was counted only a few times. CDR3 residues: CASSLAASGGYEQYF. CDR3 sequence (DNA): TGTGCCAGCAGCTTAGCGGCTAGCGGGGGCTACGAGCAGTACTTC. This chain connects TRBV7-9 to TRBJ2-7; 10 nucleotides align to TRBD2. Germline V gene sequence: CDR1 SEHNR, CDR2 FQNEAQ (reference sequence). The CDR3 runs to 15 residues. V was clipped by 0 bases and J by 3 bases; unmatched bases: 2.

This clone has a handful of counts. The chain employs TRBV30 and TRBJ2-1; D gene ambiguous. There are 13 residues in the CDR3. The germline V gene has CDR1 GTSNPN and CDR2 SVGIG (reference sequence). The V and J ends lost 5 bases and 0 bases respectively, with 8 bases between them. The CDR3 DNA is TGTGCCTGGGACGAGAGCTCCTACAATGAGCAGTTCTTC. Its translation: CAWDESSYNEQFF.

This clone was seen only once. The chain combines TRBV4-1 with TRBJ2-2, with a tentative D call TRBD2 (6 bases). Between the trimmed V and J ends, which lost 4 bases and 2 bases, there was a span of 8 bases. The CDR3 has 14 residues. CDR1 is MGHRA and CDR2 is YSYEKL in the germline V gene. The CDR3 DNA reads TGCGCCAGCAGCCTGCGGGGAAACACCGGGGAGCTGTTTTTT. Protein product: CASSLRGNTGELFF.

This clone was observed a few times. This chain uses TRBV27 with TRBJ2-7; tentative D call: TRBD1 (5 bases). Germline V CDR1 and CDR2: MNHEY, SMNVEV (reference sequence). Trimming took 2 bases from V and 3 from J, leaving 17 bases between them. This CDR3 has 16 residues. The CDR3 protein is CASSLRGPKSLYEQYF. The CDR3 DNA sequence: TGTGCCAGCAGTTTAAGGGGCCCGAAAAGCCTCTACGAGCAGTACTTC.

The rearrangement uses TRBV7-9 and TRBJ2-1; D unclear. This CDR3 has 13 residues. CDR1 is SEHNR, CDR2 FQNEAQ, per germline (reference sequence). Trimming removed 1 base from V and 1 base from J, with 2 bases in between. The CDR3 DNA follows: TGTGCCAGCAGCTTAGAGTCCTACAATGAGCAGTTCTTC. Translating gives CASSLESYNEQFF.

This chain joins TRBV6-6 and TRBJ1-1, with D unclear. V lost 7 bases, J lost 8 bases, and 17 bases lay in between. CDR3 size: 13 residues. Per germline, CDR1 MNHNY and CDR2 SVGAGI (reference sequence). CDR3 nucleotide sequence: TGTGCCAGCAAAGGACGGGTCAGGAGGGAAGCTTTCTTT. It is translated as CASKGRVRREAFF.

V is TRBV27 and J is TRBJ2-1, with D perhaps TRBD1 (6 bases). The CDR3 spans 14 residues. From germline, CDR1 is MNHEY and CDR2 SMNVEV (reference sequence). V was trimmed by 0 bases and J by 3 bases, leaving 6 bases between them. This chain's CDR3 is CASSLSQGYNEQFF. The CDR3 nucleotides are TGTGCCAGCAGTTTATCACAGGGCTACAATGAGCAGTTCTTC.

V and J are TRBV30 and TRBJ1-1; D remains ambiguous. Trimming shortened V by 3 bases and J by 6 bases, and 14 bases separated the two germline ends. There are 13 residues in the CDR3. The germline CDR1 and CDR2 sequences are GTSNPN and SVGIG (reference sequence). This CDR3 is CAWRTPFGSEAFF. CDR3 coding DNA: TGTGCCTGGAGGACCCCCTTCGGGTCTGAAGCTTTCTTT. The full variable domain, rest sourced from reference TRBV30 and TRBJ1-1, is SQTIHQWPATLVQPVGSPLSLECTVEGTSNPNLYWYRQAAGRGLQLLFYSVGIGQISSEVPQNLSASRPQDRQFILSSKKLLLSDSGFYLCAWRTPFGSEAFFGQGTRLTVV.

This clone has more than one count but fewer than ten. The genes are TRBV7-8 and TRBJ1-2; the D gene is possibly TRBD1 (5 bases). V was shortened by 0 bases and J by 0 bases, with 14 bases between the two germline ends. The CDR3 consists of 17 residues. CDR1 SGHVS and CDR2 FQNEAQ come from the germline V gene. The CDR3: CASSLADQGLTNYGYTF. CDR3 sequence (DNA): TGTGCCAGCAGCTTAGCGGATCAGGGCCTCACTAACTATGGCTACACCTTC.

The chain joins TRBV4-2 to TRBJ2-7; 9 bases map to TRBD1. The CDR3 spans 15 residues. Germline CDR1 LGHNA, CDR2 YNFKEQ. Losses at the gene ends were 1 base for V and 2 bases for J; bases not matched to a gene: 3. The CDR3 nucleotides read TGTGCCAGCAGCCAAGGACAGGGGGAACCCTACGAGCAGTACTTC. Translating gives CASSQGQGEPYEQYF.

This rearrangement joins TRBV7-9 to TRBJ2-1; D is unclear. V was shortened by 1 base and J by 7 bases, with 2 bases between the two germline ends. The CDR3 consists of 11 residues. The germline gives CDR1 SEHNR, CDR2 FQNEAQ (reference sequence). CDR3 in amino acids: CASSLGNEQFF. For the CDR3, the DNA is TGTGCCAGCAGCTTAGGGAATGAGCAGTTCTTC.

The gene calls are TRBV6-1 and TRBJ2-7; TRBD1 aligns across 9 bases. The ends lost 5 bases at V and 2 bases at J; junction bases unmatched: 4. Germline V gene sequence: CDR1 MNHNS, CDR2 SASEGT. The CDR3 runs 14 residues. The CDR3: CASSSGTGPYEQYF. Here the CDR3 DNA reads TGTGCCAGCAGTTCAGGGACAGGGCCCTACGAGCAGTACTTC.

This clone was observed a few times. This chain uses TRBV7-3 with TRBJ1-5; D uncertain. V lost 5 bases and J 3 bases, leaving 8 bases between the germline ends. Per the germline V gene, CDR1 is SGHTA and CDR2 is FQGTGA. This CDR3 is 13 amino acids long. In DNA, the CDR3 is TGTGCCAGCAGCCAAGACATCAATCAGCCCCAGCATTTT. Protein sequence: CASSQDINQPQHF.

This chain links TRBV13 with TRBJ1-1; unclear D gene. V lost 0 bases and J 4 bases, leaving 9 bases between the germline ends. This CDR3 region has 14 residues. Germline V gene lookup returns CDR1 PRHDT and CDR2 FYEKMQ (reference sequence). The CDR3 is CASSLGAGITEAFF. The CDR3 nucleotides read TGTGCCAGCAGCTTAGGCGCAGGTATCACTGAAGCTTTCTTT.

This clone was detected a few times. J is TRBJ2-1 and V is TRBV7-8; weak D call: TRBD2 (6 bases). There are 14 residues in the CDR3. V was shortened by 3 bases and J by 3 bases, with 9 bases between the two germline ends. From germline, CDR1 is SGHVS and CDR2 FQNEAQ. The CDR3 DNA reads TGTGCCAGCAGCTTGCGCGGGATCTACAATGAGCAGTTCTTC. Translation gives CASSLRGIYNEQFF.

The gene calls are TRBV13 and TRBJ2-7, with 7 bases that match TRBD1. Looked up from germline, CDR1 is PRHDT and CDR2 is FYEKMQ (reference sequence). V shed 2 bases, J shed 2 bases, and the junction held 3 bases outside the gene matches. The CDR3 is 14 amino acids. CDR3 coding DNA: TGTGCCAGCAGCTTATGGGACAGCACCTACGAGCAGTACTTC. This gives the protein CASSLWDSTYEQYF.

V and J are TRBV19 and TRBJ2-7, with TRBD2 as a possible D gene (5 bases). The CDR3 spans 14 residues. V lost 5 bases and J 7 bases, leaving 18 bases between the germline ends. Germline V gene data show CDR1 as LNHDA and CDR2 as SQIVND (reference sequence). CDR3 nucleotides: TGTGCCAGTAGTCCCGGACTCACTTCGTGGGAGCAGTACTTC. Encoded protein: CASSPGLTSWEQYF.

The rearrangement uses TRBV5-4 and TRBJ2-7, with a tentative D call TRBD1 (6 bases). Looked up from germline, CDR1 is SGHNT and CDR2 is YYREEE (reference sequence). V lost 1 base and J lost 3, with 8 bases in between. CDR3 size: 13 residues. The CDR3 here is CASSLTDSYEQYF. The CDR3 DNA is TGTGCCAGCAGCTTGACGGACAGCTACGAGCAGTACTTC.

The gene calls are TRBV7-2 and TRBJ1-1; maybe TRBD1 (5 bases). V was shortened by 5 bases and J by 4 bases, with 17 bases between the two germline ends. The CDR3 length is 15 residues. CDR1 is SGHTA and CDR2 is FQGNSA in the germline V gene. DNA for the CDR3: TGTGCCAGCAGCAAACGGATGGGGACTGGCACTGAAGCTTTCTTT. This codes for CASSKRMGTGTEAFF.

The chain uses TRBV27 and TRBJ2-2; TRBD1 matches 7 bases. CDR1 is MNHEY, CDR2 SMNVEV, per germline (reference sequence). The CDR3 runs 17 residues. The V and J ends lost 5 bases and 3 bases, in that order; junction bases with no gene match: 12. CDR3 in DNA: TGTGCCAGCAGTCCGCTGACAAGGGGGCCCTACACCGGGGAGCTGTTTTTT. Its translation is CASSPLTRGPYTGELFF.

The J gene is TRBJ1-2, the V gene TRBV27; a weak D match, TRBD1 (6 bases). Germline CDR1 and CDR2: MNHEY and SMNVEV (reference sequence). V lost 6 bases, J lost 4 bases, and 15 bases lay in between. The CDR3 is 14 amino acids. CDR3 sequence: CASRPTGNPYGYTF. The DNA for the CDR3 is TGTGCCAGCAGACCCACAGGGAACCCCTATGGCTACACCTTC.

Judged by abundance, this clone is medium-sized. V usage is TRBV14 and J usage is TRBJ2-6; TRBD2 aligns across 8 bases. This CDR3 comprises 19 residues. J was trimmed by 0 bases and V by 2 bases; bases with no gene match: 9. Germline CDR1 and CDR2: SGHDN and FVKESK. The CDR3 spells CASSQWRGAPHSGANVLTF. DNA for the CDR3: TGTGCCAGCAGCCAATGGCGGGGGGCGCCCCACTCTGGGGCCAACGTCCTGACTTTC.

This sequence joins TRBV6-1 and TRBJ2-7; D is unclear. This CDR3 comprises 14 residues. Germline CDR1 reads MNHNS; CDR2 reads SASEGT. V gave up 4 bases and J gave up 3 bases, with 13 bases separating them. The CDR3: CASSGSGASYEQYF. The CDR3 DNA is TGTGCCAGCAGTGGGTCGGGCGCAAGCTACGAGCAGTACTTC.